These 18 T cell receptor beta chains were all obtained from the same sample, sequenced in a study of blood T cells in healthy people across ages. A second PCR, run for about 6 to 11 cycles, used a sample-barcoded 5' primer plus a J-beta primer mix. TCRdb called the 5' RACE reads again in MiXCR, with one record for every CDR3 protein. The data show fewer than 2 million distinct CDR3 sequences, roughly two fifths seen once. The sequenced sample consisted of blood. Every receptor here comes from a human donor in good health.

The chain couples TRBV11-2 to TRBJ2-1; the match to TRBD2 covers 11 bases. Per the germline V gene, CDR1 is SGHAT and CDR2 is FQNNGV. The CDR3 is 17 amino acids. V shed 1 base, J shed 7 bases, and the junction held 9 bases outside the gene matches. The CDR3 nucleotides read TGTGCCAGCAGCTTAGGTAGCGGGGGGGGTCTAGGAAATGAGCAGTTCTTC. This encodes CASSLGSGGGLGNEQFF.

The rearrangement uses TRBV7-9 and TRBJ2-1; 9 nucleotides line up with TRBD1. J lost 9 bases, V lost 4 bases, and 13 bases had no gene match. The germline gives CDR1 SEHNR, CDR2 FQNEAQ (reference sequence). The CDR3 is made up of 16 amino acids. The CDR3 DNA reads TGTGCCAGCAGCTCCCGGGACAGGGCCCCGACCTCTGAGCAGTTCTTC. This gives the protein CASSSRDRAPTSEQFF.

This chain connects TRBV7-6 to TRBJ2-5, with 14 nucleotides matching TRBD2. Germline V gene sequence: CDR1 SGHVS, CDR2 FNYEAQ. The CDR3 is made up of 18 amino acids. V lost 5 bases to trimming and J lost 4 bases; unmatched junction nucleotides: 12. In DNA form, the CDR3 reads TGTGCCAGCAGCCGGGGGACTAGCGGGGGTTTTCGATCAGAGACCCAGTACTTC. This gives the protein CASSRGTSGGFRSETQYF.

The chain employs TRBV10-3 and TRBJ1-1; D remains unclear. Germline V gene sequence: CDR1 ENHRY, CDR2 SYGVKD. The CDR3 is 12 residues long. Trimming removed 8 bases at V and 5 bases at J, with 12 bases between. DNA of the CDR3: TGTGCCATCCGGCAAGAAGGAACTGAAGCTTTCTTT. It encodes CAIRQEGTEAFF.

This clonotype was picked up a small number of times. The genes are TRBV7-2 and TRBJ1-5, with 7 bases that match TRBD1. The V and J ends lost 1 base and 10 bases, in that order; junction bases with no gene match: 13. Germline V gene data show CDR1 as SGHTA and CDR2 as FQGNSA. The CDR3 covers 16 residues. The CDR3 sequence: CASSLVYNRGGSPQHF. The CDR3 region has the DNA TGTGCCAGCAGCTTAGTCTACAACAGGGGAGGAAGTCCCCAGCATTTT.

This chain joins TRBV24-1 and TRBJ1-2, with TRBD1 as a possible D gene (6 bases). V was cut by 12 bases and J by 7 bases, with 20 bases left in between. This CDR3 comprises 13 residues. Germline V CDR1 and CDR2: KGHDR, SFDVKD. CDR3 in amino acids: CAASAGGRFGYTF. The CDR3 coding sequence is TGTGCCGCGTCGGCCGGGGGGCGATTTGGCTACACCTTC.

The chain uses TRBV20-1 and TRBJ2-1; a possible D gene is TRBD1 (5 bases). Trimming took off 0 bases at V and 13 bases at J, with 19 bases between the two ends. Germline V CDR1 and CDR2: DFQATT, SNEGSKA (reference sequence). The CDR3 contains 14 residues. Written as DNA, the CDR3 is TGCAGTGCTAGAGAAACAGGCTACGGCGAGACCCAGTTCTTC. Translation gives CSARETGYGETQFF.

This clonotype was counted only a few times. CDR3 loop: CASNRGVRRETQYF. DNA of the CDR3: TGTGCCAGCAACCGCGGGGTCCGCCGGGAGACCCAGTACTTC. V usage is TRBV7-2 and J usage is TRBJ2-5; TRBD2 is a possible D gene (6 bases). V was shortened by 7 bases and J by 5 bases, with 17 bases between the two germline ends. The V gene's germline CDR1 is SGHTA and CDR2 FQGNSA. CDR3 size: 14 residues.

The V gene is TRBV7-2, the J gene TRBJ1-2, with a possible D match to TRBD1 (5 bases). Germline V lookup: CDR1 SGHTA, CDR2 FQGNSA. The CDR3 has 14 amino acids. V lost 2 bases and J 2 bases, leaving 9 bases between the germline ends. CDR3 in amino acids: CASSLSDMNYGYTF. In nucleotides, the CDR3 is TGTGCCAGCAGCTTATCGGACATGAACTATGGCTACACCTTC. The complete variable domain, with remaining parts taken from reference TRBV7-2 and TRBJ1-2, reads GAGVSQSPSNKVTEKGKDVELRCDPISGHTALYWYRQSLGQGLEFLIYFQGNSAPDKSGLPSDRFSAERTGGSVSTLTIQRTQQEDSAVYLCASSLSDMNYGYTFGSGTRLTVV.

This clonotype has only a few counts. The chain recombines TRBV3-1 with TRBJ1-2; D remains ambiguous. The CDR3 consists of 12 residues. Deletions cut 1 base from V and 7 bases from J, with 7 bases between. Germline V gives CDR1 LGHDT, CDR2 YNNKEL (reference sequence). CDR3 coding DNA: TGTGCCAGCAGCCAAGGAGAGACTGGCTACACCTTC. Translation gives CASSQGETGYTF.

A remark on this clonotype: Because the CDR3 is missing its conserved closing phenylalanine or tryptophan, this is likely a read error. The V and J genes are TRBV6-6 and TRBJ2-3, with D possibly matching TRBD2 (5 bases). With 2 bases removed from V and 2 bases from J, the gap between germline ends came to 17 bases. This CDR3 comprises 17 residues. Germline CDR1 and CDR2: MNHNY and SVGAGI (reference sequence). In DNA form, the CDR3 reads TGTGCCAGCAGTTACCCACGGGGAGCGGCGGTCACAGATACGCAGTATTGT. This sequence encodes CASSYPRGAAVTDTQYC.

The V call is TRBV12-3 or TRBV12-4, the J call TRBJ2-7; D unresolved. The CDR3 covers 11 residues. Trimming stripped 3 bases from V and 6 bases from J, with 6 bases between. The CDR3 DNA follows: TGTGCCAGCAGTTTCGCCAGCGAGCAGTACTTC. The encoded protein is CASSFASEQYF.

This clonotype was counted a few times. The rearrangement joins TRBV20-1 to TRBJ1-1; 9 bases agree with TRBD1. V gave up 7 bases and J gave up 2 bases; unmatched junction bases: 11. Per germline, CDR1 DFQATT and CDR2 SNEGSKA (reference sequence). The CDR3 has 15 residues. The CDR3 reads CSVRQGVGENTEAFF. In DNA form, the CDR3 reads TGCAGTGTCAGACAGGGGGTCGGCGAAAACACTGAAGCTTTCTTT.

The chain links TRBV10-3 to TRBJ2-7; 9 bases are shared with TRBD1. This CDR3 has 14 amino acids. Germline loops: CDR1 ENHRY, CDR2 SYGVKD. Unmatched junction bases numbered 7, after V lost 6 bases and J lost 4 bases. CDR3 sequence (DNA): TGTGCCATCAGAGAACAGGGGGCAGGGTACGAGCAGTACTTC. Its protein is CAIREQGAGYEQYF.

The V call is TRBV4-1, the J call TRBJ1-3, with no clear D. This CDR3 contains 14 residues. Germline lookup yields CDR1 MGHRA and CDR2 YSYEKL. V lost 1 base to trimming and J lost 6 bases, with 10 bases between them. The CDR3 reads CASSQGGSLNTIYF. The CDR3 DNA reads as TGCGCCAGCAGCCAAGGAGGTTCACTAAACACCATATATTTT.

This rearrangement joins TRBV7-8 to TRBJ1-1; D unclear. The CDR3 has 16 residues. The germline V gene encodes CDR1 SGHVS and CDR2 FQNEAQ. Deletions cut 5 bases from V and 3 bases from J, with 19 bases between. CDR3 nucleotides: TGTGCCAGCAGCGTACTCGGGCAGGACCTGGACACTGAAGCTTTCTTT. Translation: CASSVLGQDLDTEAFF.

The chain couples TRBV15 to TRBJ2-7, with a possible D match to TRBD2 (6 bases). V lost 3 bases to trimming and J lost 0 bases, with 21 bases between them. From germline, CDR1 is LNHNV and CDR2 YYDKDF (reference sequence). The CDR3 spans 18 residues. CDR3 residues: CATSRLRGDLMSSYEQYF. The CDR3 nucleotides read TGTGCCACCAGCAGGTTACGAGGGGACTTAATGAGCTCCTACGAGCAGTACTTC.

The V and J genes are TRBV7-9 and TRBJ1-2; 7 nucleotides line up with TRBD1. The CDR3 loop spans 15 amino acids. J lost 4 bases, V lost 5 bases, and 10 bases had no gene match. Germline V gene data show CDR1 as SEHNR and CDR2 as FQNEAQ (reference sequence). CDR3 residues: CASSPGQSRVYGYTF. CDR3 bases: TGTGCCAGCAGCCCGGGACAGTCGCGCGTCTATGGCTACACCTTC.